These 15 T cell receptor beta chains were all obtained from the same sample, sequenced in a study of identical twins. MiXCR, run by TCRdb on the 5' RACE reads, gives a single entry per CDR3 protein. The data show roughly 500,000 distinct CDR3 sequences, 20% to 25% seen once. This sample also appeared in a second study, on T cells expressing NK-cell markers.

Specimen: CD4+ T cells sorted from blood. These receptors all come from a woman aged 18 to 35 in good health.

V and J are TRBV11-3 and TRBJ1-3; D gene ambiguous. V shed 4 bases and J shed 0 bases, with 4 bases lying between them. Germline-derived CDR1 and CDR2 are SGHNT and YENEEA. This CDR3 contains 13 residues. This CDR3 reads CASSWSSGNTIYF. The CDR3 nucleotides are TGTGCCAGCAGCTGGAGCTCTGGAAACACCATATATTTT.

This clonotype was counted between two and nine times. V is TRBV20-1 and J is TRBJ1-1; maybe TRBD1 (5 bases). Germline V lookup: CDR1 DFQATT, CDR2 SNEGSKA (reference sequence). Trimming left V 6 bases short and J 8 bases short, with 16 bases between. This CDR3 region has 12 residues. CDR3 sequence (DNA): TGCAGTGCCGCCCCCAGGGAAACCGAAGCTTTCTTT. As protein: CSAAPRETEAFF.

The table lists this clonotype with a few counts. The V and J genes are TRBV9 and TRBJ2-1; D is unresolved. V was clipped by 2 bases and J by 6 bases, with 15 bases between them. The CDR3 length is 15 residues. Germline CDR1 SGDLS, CDR2 YYNGEE. The CDR3 here is CASSVGFMGSNEQFF. CDR3 DNA: TGTGCCAGCAGCGTTGGATTCATGGGTTCCAATGAGCAGTTCTTC.

V and J are TRBV20-1 and TRBJ2-7; weak D call: TRBD1 (6 bases). The CDR3 contains 13 residues. The V end was cut by 6 bases, the J end by 6 bases, with 18 bases between. The germline V gene encodes CDR1 DFQATT and CDR2 SNEGSKA (reference sequence). DNA of the CDR3: TGCAGTGCGCAACAGGGTCCCTTAAGCGAGCAGTACTTC. Translation gives CSAQQGPLSEQYF.

In its sample, this clonotype was seen once. For the CDR3, the DNA is TGTGCCAGCAGCTTTTCCACAGGGAGGGAAGCTTTCTTT. Its protein product is CASSFSTGREAFF. This chain uses TRBV11-2 with TRBJ1-1, with D possibly TRBD1 on 6 matching bases. The CDR3 covers 13 residues. The germline gives CDR1 SGHAT, CDR2 FQNNGV. V lost 3 bases, J lost 8 bases, and 13 bases lay in between.

CDR3 amino acids: CSARDAGANSPLHF. Here the CDR3 DNA reads TGCAGTGCTAGAGACGCAGGGGCAAATTCACCCCTCCACTTT. The rearrangement joins TRBV20-1 to TRBJ1-6; D possibly corresponds to TRBD1 (6 bases). This CDR3 is 14 amino acids long. Germline CDR1 is DFQATT and CDR2 is SNEGSKA (reference sequence). V was clipped by 0 bases and J by 7 bases, with 10 bases between them.

The chain joins TRBV7-2 to TRBJ2-3, with TRBD1 identical over 8 bases. J gave up 0 bases and V 2 bases, and 1 base lay outside the gene matches. Germline V CDR1 and CDR2: SGHTA, FQGNSA. The CDR3 covers 15 residues. CDR3 nucleotide sequence: TGTGCCAGCAGCTTATACAGGGGGAGCACAGATACGCAGTATTTT. It yields the protein CASSLYRGSTDTQYF. The full variable domain, its missing parts supplied by reference TRBV7-2 and TRBJ2-3, is GAGVSQSPSNKVTEKGKDVELRCDPISGHTALYWYRQSLGQGLEFLIYFQGNSAPDKSGLPSDRFSAERTGGSVSTLTIQRTQQEDSAVYLCASSLYRGSTDTQYFGPGTRLTVL.

This clonotype was counted ten times or more. The V gene is TRBV14, the J gene TRBJ2-1, with 14 positions matching TRBD2. CDR1 SGHDN and CDR2 FVKESK come from the germline V gene. The CDR3 covers 17 residues. J lost 6 bases, V lost 4 bases, and 8 bases had no gene match. CDR3 sequence reads: CASSLTSGTSGSNEQFF. The DNA of the CDR3 is TGTGCCAGCAGCCTGACGTCCGGGACTAGCGGGAGCAATGAGCAGTTCTTC.

This clonotype was seen a few times. The gene calls are TRBV5-1 and TRBJ2-6, with 7 bases fitting TRBD1. CDR1 and CDR2 (germline): SGHRS, YFSETQ. This CDR3 has 17 residues. Germline trimming cut 1 base from V and 0 bases from J; bases unmatched to any gene: 4. The CDR3 region has the DNA TGCGCCAGCAGCTTGCGACAGGGACCCTCTGGGGCCAACGTCCTGACTTTC. This codes for CASSLRQGPSGANVLTF.

Only a few counts were recorded for this clonotype. The gene calls are TRBV10-3 and TRBJ1-1; 7 nucleotides agree with TRBD1. CDR3 length equals 12 residues. CDR1 is ENHRY, CDR2 SYGVKD, per germline. Trimming took 6 bases from V and 11 from J; bases not matched to a gene: 9. CDR3 nucleotides: TGTGCCATCAGGGAGACAGGGCGTTGGGCTTTCTTT. Encoded protein: CAIRETGRWAFF.

The chain has TRBV2 and TRBJ1-6, with no clear D. Trimming removed 2 bases at V and 8 bases at J, with 13 bases between. There are 15 residues in the CDR3. Germline V gene sequence: CDR1 SNHLY, CDR2 FYNNEI. For the CDR3, the DNA is TGTGCCAGCAGTGAAACCTCCAATGCCTATTCACCCCTCCACTTT. Translation: CASSETSNAYSPLHF. The complete variable domain, with remaining parts taken from reference TRBV2 and TRBJ1-6, reads EPEVTQTPSHQVTQMGQEVILRCVPISNHLYFYWYRQILGQKVEFLVSFYNNEISEKSEIFDDQFSVERPDGSNFTLKIRSTKLEDSAMYFCASSETSNAYSPLHFGNGTRLTVT.

This rearrangement joins TRBV20-1 to TRBJ2-3; the match to TRBD2 covers 13 bases. This CDR3 region has 17 residues. Looked up from germline, CDR1 is DFQATT and CDR2 is SNEGSKA (reference sequence). The trim removed 2 bases at V and 7 bases at J, leaving 12 bases unmatched. CDR3 sequence: CSARTSGLAGVLYTQYF. As DNA, the CDR3 is TGCAGTGCTAGAACTTCAGGACTAGCGGGGGTGTTGTATACGCAGTATTTT.

This CDR3 is CSANPGPPTTEAFF. The CDR3 bases are TGCAGTGCTAATCCCGGACCCCCGACCACTGAAGCTTTCTTT. This chain connects TRBV20-1 to TRBJ1-1; unclear D gene. Trimming took off 4 bases at V and 4 bases at J, with 16 bases between the two ends. Germline values: CDR1 DFQATT, CDR2 SNEGSKA (reference sequence). This CDR3 is built from 14 residues.

The sample holds a few counts of this clonotype. This chain joins TRBV3-1 and TRBJ2-3; D perhaps matches TRBD2 (5 bases). CDR1 is LGHDT, CDR2 YNNKEL, per germline (reference sequence). The CDR3 extends over 16 amino acids. V dropped 2 bases and J dropped 6 bases, with 18 bases sitting between them. CDR3 protein: CASSQTGRPGGDTQYF. The CDR3 DNA reads as TGTGCCAGCAGCCAAACGGGCAGGCCCGGAGGCGATACGCAGTATTTT.

In this sample, this clonotype turned up a few times. The chain is built from TRBV9 and TRBJ2-3; D is ambiguous. CDR1 is SGDLS and CDR2 is YYNGEE in the germline V gene. V was trimmed by 3 bases and J by 6 bases, leaving 20 bases between them. This CDR3 has 16 amino acids. Written as DNA, the CDR3 is TGTGCCAGCAGCGCCCCGCCTGGGTCCTTCTTCGATACGCAGTATTTT. It specifies CASSAPPGSFFDTQYF.